Sequencing of this TCR beta chain was carried out in a study of T-cell reconstitution after alpha-beta-depleted transplantation in children. TCRbeta library preparation incorporated unique molecular identifiers. TCRdb reprocessed the PCR reads with MiXCR, giving one entry per CDR3 protein. The data hold about 980,000 distinct CDR3 sequences, with roughly 29% observed a single time. Study results and caveats: Surviving recipient T cells and intrathymic progenitors accounted for some patients' high TCRbeta diversity at day 60. By about two months after transplant, alpha-beta T cells reportedly arose from several hundred graft clones that had expanded. Newly produced T cells mostly provided counts and TCRbeta diversity after one year, as hyperexpanded clones declined.

As concerns this clonotype: Its antigen is as yet unknown.

The receptor's source is a boy younger than two who had a stem cell transplant for SCID, so the T cells may come from the graft donor. This sample comprised PBMCs, mostly from graft donor cells, obtained 360 days after TCRalphabeta/CD19-depleted stem cell transplant.

CDR3 bases: TGCGCCAGCAGCCGGGAGGGAAAGAATGAAAAACTGTTTTTT. It specifies CASSREGKNEKLFF. This chain uses TRBV4-1 with TRBJ1-4; D gene ambiguous. The germline V gene has CDR1 MGHRA and CDR2 YSYEKL. Trimming removed 4 bases from V and 5 bases from J, with 11 bases in between. This CDR3 has 14 residues.